This is a list of T cell receptor beta chains from one sample in a study of blood T cell repertoires in COVID-19. Profiling relied on immunoSEQ multiplex PCR, and the TCRdb table lists in-frame clones only, not all of them. The sample records about 180,000 clones, around 85% being singletons. Sequencing used PBMCs or T cells enriched from blood (not recorded which). Source of these receptors: a man aged 35-49 years who had recovered from COVID-19. Both conserved end residues are part of each CDR3. D genes are given only for firm matches. Clone size is stated in some rows and not others, as once, few, many or a class when expanded.

TRBV2	-	TRBD2	TRBJ2-1	CASSSLRLAGDNEQFF	TGTGCCAGCAGTTCCCTTCGACTAGCGGGAGACAATGAGCAGTTCTTC
TRBV4-2	-	-	TRBJ2-1	CASSQDDGNEQFF	TGTGCCAGCAGCCAAGATGACGGGAATGAGCAGTTCTTC
TRBV6-4	once	TRBD2	TRBJ2-1	CASSASGGASKQFF	TGTGCCAGCTCAGCTAGCGGGGGGGCCTCTAAGCAGTTCTTC
TRBV19	-	-	TRBJ1-4	CASSIPTTNEKLFF	TGTGCCAGTAGTATCCCAACAACTAATGAAAAACTGTTTTTT
TRBV19	once	TRBD1	TRBJ2-2	CASSTWTGTSTGELFF	TGTGCCAGTAGTACGTGGACAGGGACGAGCACCGGGGAGCTGTTTTTT
TRBV6-4	few	TRBD2	TRBJ2-1	CASSPTLAGANNEQFF	TGTGCCAGCAGTCCTACACTAGCGGGGGCGAACAATGAGCAGTTCTTC
TRBV7-8	-	-	TRBJ1-1	CASSLRLGAEAFF	TGTGCCAGCAGCTTACGCCTCGGGGCTGAAGCTTTCTTT
TRBV30	-	TRBD1	TRBJ1-5	CAWGQGNQPQHF	TGTGCCTGGGGACAGGGGAATCAGCCCCAGCATTTT
TRBV4-1	-	TRBD1	TRBJ2-1	CASSQTQGAQNNEQFF	TGCGCCAGCAGCCAGACCCAGGGGGCACAAAACAATGAGCAGTTCTTC
TRBV5-1	-	-	TRBJ1-5	CASRASNEPQHF	TGCGCCAGCAGGGCCAGTAATGAGCCCCAGCATTTT